This is a list of T cell receptor beta chains from one sample in a study of neurological immune-mediated disorders. MiXCR was run by TCRdb on the 5' RACE reads, yielding one entry per CDR3 protein. In the table there are 60,000 to 85,000 distinct CDR3 sequences, around 5% of which are singletons. Material for sequencing was PBMCs. The receptors were sampled from a man aged 18 to 30 with multiple sclerosis. Both conserved end residues are part of each CDR3. The D gene is left open where the match is weak.

D gene: -; V gene: TRBV5-1; CDR3 protein: CASSLASRGPDTQYF
D gene: -; V gene: TRBV5-1; CDR3 protein: CASSPDSDYTEAFF
D gene: TRBD1; V gene: TRBV4-1; CDR3 protein: CASSPSWQGALMAGELFF
D gene: TRBD2; V gene: TRBV5-1; CDR3 protein: CASRLAGTSGEQFF
D gene: TRBD1; V gene: TRBV20-1; CDR3 protein: CSAWRRDRDNQPQHF
D gene: -; V gene: TRBV7-2; CDR3 protein: CASSAGQYYEQYF
D gene: -; V gene: TRBV29-1; CDR3 protein: CSVGRGGPYNEQFF
D gene: -; V gene: TRBV10-3; CDR3 protein: CAARTGSTDTQYF
D gene: -; V gene: TRBV30; CDR3 protein: CAWSAIRHEQFF
D gene: -; V gene: TRBV4-2; CDR3 protein: CASSQGTLYEQYF
D gene: TRBD2; V gene: TRBV20-1; CDR3 protein: CSAGLVGYNEQFF
D gene: -; V gene: TRBV5-6; CDR3 protein: CASSRTGRWGYTEAFF
D gene: TRBD1; V gene: TRBV10-3; CDR3 protein: CAISSQGATPNQPQHF
D gene: -; V gene: TRBV9; CDR3 protein: CASSVVGRGKDGYTF
D gene: -; V gene: TRBV19; CDR3 protein: CASRGDRAGGETQYF
D gene: -; V gene: TRBV20-1; CDR3 protein: CSATTDSSYEQYF
D gene: -; V gene: TRBV19; CDR3 protein: CASSNDYEQYF
D gene: -; V gene: TRBV20-1; CDR3 protein: CSARGADEKLFF
D gene: -; V gene: TRBV11-2; CDR3 protein: CASRALYEQYF
D gene: -; V gene: TRBV5-1; CDR3 protein: CASSLVPGNEQFF
D gene: -; V gene: TRBV7-3; CDR3 protein: CASSPRPMLASSYNEQFF
D gene: -; V gene: TRBV20-1; CDR3 protein: CSARGTFFQDEQFF
D gene: TRBD2; V gene: TRBV11-2; CDR3 protein: CASSLIAGGPNNEQFF
D gene: -; V gene: TRBV24-1; CDR3 protein: CATSDVVSGPAEQFF
D gene: -; V gene: TRBV20-1; CDR3 protein: CSAPIRGGNTEAFF
D gene: -; V gene: TRBV20-1; CDR3 protein: CSARGGDLGAEAFF
D gene: -; V gene: TRBV4-3; CDR3 protein: CASSQDVGGNGYTF
D gene: -; V gene: TRBV20-1; CDR3 protein: CSARLNTEAFF
D gene: -; V gene: TRBV5-1; CDR3 protein: CASSLGGDTEAFF
D gene: TRBD2; V gene: TRBV7-7; CDR3 protein: CASSPSGRGTGELFF
D gene: TRBD1; V gene: TRBV20-1; CDR3 protein: CSARDRVTGSSNQPQHF
D gene: -; V gene: TRBV29-1; CDR3 protein: CSVVLANNEQFF
D gene: -; V gene: TRBV7-9; CDR3 protein: CASSPPTSTDTQYF
D gene: -; V gene: TRBV11-2; CDR3 protein: CASRLAREQFF
D gene: -; V gene: TRBV20-1; CDR3 protein: CSGTPNTGELFF
D gene: -; V gene: TRBV20-1; CDR3 protein: CSADVGATGSYEQYF
D gene: TRBD2; V gene: TRBV11-3; CDR3 protein: CASSSSGSSVDTQYF
D gene: TRBD1; V gene: TRBV5-1; CDR3 protein: CASSTGTGTYNEQFF
D gene: TRBD1; V gene: TRBV28; CDR3 protein: CASSPGQGAHVGETQYF
D gene: -; V gene: TRBV29-1; CDR3 protein: CSAHPIITEAFF